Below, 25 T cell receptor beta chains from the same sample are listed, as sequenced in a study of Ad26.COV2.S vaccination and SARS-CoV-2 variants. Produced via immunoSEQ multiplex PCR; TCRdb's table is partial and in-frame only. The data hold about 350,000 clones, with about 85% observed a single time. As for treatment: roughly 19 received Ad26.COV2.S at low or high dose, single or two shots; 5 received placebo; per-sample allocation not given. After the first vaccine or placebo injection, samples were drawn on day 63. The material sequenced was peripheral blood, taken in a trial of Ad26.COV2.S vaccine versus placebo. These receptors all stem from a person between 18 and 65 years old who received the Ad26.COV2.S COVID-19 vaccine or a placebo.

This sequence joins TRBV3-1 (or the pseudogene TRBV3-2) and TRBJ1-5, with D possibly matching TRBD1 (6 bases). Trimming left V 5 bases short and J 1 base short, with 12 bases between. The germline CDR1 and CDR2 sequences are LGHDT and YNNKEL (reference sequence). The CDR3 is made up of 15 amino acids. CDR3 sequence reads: CASSSDSGSNQPQHF. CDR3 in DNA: TGTGCCAGCAGCTCGGACAGTGGGAGCAATCAGCCCCAGCATTTT.

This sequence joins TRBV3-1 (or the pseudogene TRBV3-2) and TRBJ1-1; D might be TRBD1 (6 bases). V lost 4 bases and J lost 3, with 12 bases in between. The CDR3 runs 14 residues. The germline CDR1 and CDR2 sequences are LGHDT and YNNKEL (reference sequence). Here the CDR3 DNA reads TGTGCCAGCAGCCCAAGATCAGGGGACACTGAAGCTTTCTTT. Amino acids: CASSPRSGDTEAFF.

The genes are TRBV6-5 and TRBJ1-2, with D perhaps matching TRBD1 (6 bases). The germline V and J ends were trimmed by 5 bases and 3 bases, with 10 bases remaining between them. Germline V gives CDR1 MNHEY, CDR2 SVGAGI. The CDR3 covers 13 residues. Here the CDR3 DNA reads TGTGCCAGCAGTCGTGAGGGGGACTATGGCTACACCTTC. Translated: CASSREGDYGYTF.

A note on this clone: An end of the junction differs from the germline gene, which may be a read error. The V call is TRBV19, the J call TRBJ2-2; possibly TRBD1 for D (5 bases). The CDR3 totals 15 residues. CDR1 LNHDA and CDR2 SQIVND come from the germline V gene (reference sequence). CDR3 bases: TGTGCCAGTAGTCTAGAACCAGGGTACACCGGGGAGCTGTTTTTT. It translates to CASSLEPGYTGELFF.

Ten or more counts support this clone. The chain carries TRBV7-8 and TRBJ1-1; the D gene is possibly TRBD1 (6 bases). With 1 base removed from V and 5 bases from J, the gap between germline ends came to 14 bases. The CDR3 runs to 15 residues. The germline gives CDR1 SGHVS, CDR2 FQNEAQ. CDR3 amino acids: CASSLDVRGGTEAFF. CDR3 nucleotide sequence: TGTGCCAGCAGCTTAGATGTGAGGGGGGGGACTGAAGCTTTCTTT.

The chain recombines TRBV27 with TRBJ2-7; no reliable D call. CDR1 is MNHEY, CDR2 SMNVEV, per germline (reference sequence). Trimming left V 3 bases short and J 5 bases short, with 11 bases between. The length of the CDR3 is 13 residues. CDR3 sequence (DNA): TGTGCCAGCAGTTTGTTTCTTTCCAACGAGCAGTACTTC. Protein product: CASSLFLSNEQYF.

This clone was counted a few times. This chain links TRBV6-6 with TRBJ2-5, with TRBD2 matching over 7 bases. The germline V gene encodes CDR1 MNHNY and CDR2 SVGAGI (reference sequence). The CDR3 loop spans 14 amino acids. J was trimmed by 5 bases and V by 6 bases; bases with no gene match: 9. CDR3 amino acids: CASRPVLARETQYF. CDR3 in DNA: TGTGCCAGCAGACCTGTACTAGCGAGGGAGACCCAGTACTTC.

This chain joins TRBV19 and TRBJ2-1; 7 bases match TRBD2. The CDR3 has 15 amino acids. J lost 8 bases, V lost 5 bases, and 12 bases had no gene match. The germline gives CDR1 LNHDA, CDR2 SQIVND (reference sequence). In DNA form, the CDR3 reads TGTGCCAGTAGTGTGACCAAACCGGGGAGGGATGAGCAGTTCTTC. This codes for CASSVTKPGRDEQFF.

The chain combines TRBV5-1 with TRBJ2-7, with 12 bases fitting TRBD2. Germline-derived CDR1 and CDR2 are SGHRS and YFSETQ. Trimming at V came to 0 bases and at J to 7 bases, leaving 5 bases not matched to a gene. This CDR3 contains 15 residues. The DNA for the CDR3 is TGCGCCAGCAGCTTGGCGACTAGCGGGGGAGGAGAGCAGTACTTC. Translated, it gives CASSLATSGGGEQYF.

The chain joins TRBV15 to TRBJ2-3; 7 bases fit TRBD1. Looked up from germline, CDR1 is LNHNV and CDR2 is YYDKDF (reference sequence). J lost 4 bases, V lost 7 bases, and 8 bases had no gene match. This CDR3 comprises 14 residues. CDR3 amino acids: CATNSIGGPDTQYF. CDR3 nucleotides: TGTGCCACCAACTCAATAGGGGGCCCAGATACGCAGTATTTT.

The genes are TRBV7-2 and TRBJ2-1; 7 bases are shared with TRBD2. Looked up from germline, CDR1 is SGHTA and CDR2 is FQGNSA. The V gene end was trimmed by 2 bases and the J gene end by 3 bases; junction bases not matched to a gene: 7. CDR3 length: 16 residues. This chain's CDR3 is CASSLRSGIVYNEQFF. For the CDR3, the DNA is TGTGCCAGCAGCTTAAGGAGCGGGATCGTCTACAATGAGCAGTTCTTC. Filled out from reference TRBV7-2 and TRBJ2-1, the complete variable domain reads GAGVSQSPSNKVTEKGKDVELRCDPISGHTALYWYRQSLGQGLEFLIYFQGNSAPDKSGLPSDRFSAERTGGSVSTLTIQRTQQEDSAVYLCASSLRSGIVYNEQFFGPGTRLTVL.

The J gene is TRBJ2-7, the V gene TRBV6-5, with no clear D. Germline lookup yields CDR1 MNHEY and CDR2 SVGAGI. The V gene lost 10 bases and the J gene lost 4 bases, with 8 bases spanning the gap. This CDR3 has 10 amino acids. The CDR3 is CATIEYEQYF. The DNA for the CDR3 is TGTGCCACAATCGAATACGAGCAGTACTTC.

The CDR3 reads CASSVRELYSGNTIYF. The CDR3 region has the DNA TGTGCCAGCAGTGTAAGGGAGCTTTACTCTGGAAACACCATATATTTT. This chain links TRBV6-1 with TRBJ1-3; D gene unclear. V was shortened by 4 bases and J by 0 bases, with 13 bases between the two germline ends. Germline lookup yields CDR1 MNHNS and CDR2 SASEGT. The CDR3 covers 16 residues.

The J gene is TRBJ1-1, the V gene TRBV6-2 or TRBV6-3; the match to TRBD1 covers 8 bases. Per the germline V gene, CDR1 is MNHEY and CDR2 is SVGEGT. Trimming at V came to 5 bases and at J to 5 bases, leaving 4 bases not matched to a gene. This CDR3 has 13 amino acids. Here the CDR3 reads CASSTRGQTEAFF. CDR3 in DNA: TGTGCCAGCAGTACCAGGGGGCAGACTGAAGCTTTCTTT.

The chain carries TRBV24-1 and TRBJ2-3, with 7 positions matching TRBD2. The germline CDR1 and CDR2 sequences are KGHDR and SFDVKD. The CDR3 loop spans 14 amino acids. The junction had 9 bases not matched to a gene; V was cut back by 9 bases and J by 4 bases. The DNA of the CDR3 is TGTGCCACCCAAGCGGGATCGAGCGCAGATACGCAGTATTTT. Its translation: CATQAGSSADTQYF.

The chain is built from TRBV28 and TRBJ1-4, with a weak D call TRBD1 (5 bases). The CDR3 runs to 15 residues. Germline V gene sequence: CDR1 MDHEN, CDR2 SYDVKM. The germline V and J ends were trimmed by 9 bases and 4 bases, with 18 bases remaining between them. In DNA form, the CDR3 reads TGTGCCAGTAGGTCAAAAACGGGGGGTAATGAAAAACTGTTTTTT. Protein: CASRSKTGGNEKLFF.

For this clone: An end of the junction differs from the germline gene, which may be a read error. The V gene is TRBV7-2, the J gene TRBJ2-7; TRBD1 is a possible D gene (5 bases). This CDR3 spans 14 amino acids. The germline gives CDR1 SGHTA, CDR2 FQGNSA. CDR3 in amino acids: CATSLGRDMYEQYF. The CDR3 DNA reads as TGTGCCACCAGCTTGGGCAGGGATATGTACGAGCAGTACTTC.

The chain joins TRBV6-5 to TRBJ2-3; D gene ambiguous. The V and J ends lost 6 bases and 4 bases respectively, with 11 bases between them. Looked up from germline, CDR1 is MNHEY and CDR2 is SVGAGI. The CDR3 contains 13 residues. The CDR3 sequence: CASSPTGADTQYF. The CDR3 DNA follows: TGTGCCAGCAGCCCAACTGGGGCAGATACGCAGTATTTT.

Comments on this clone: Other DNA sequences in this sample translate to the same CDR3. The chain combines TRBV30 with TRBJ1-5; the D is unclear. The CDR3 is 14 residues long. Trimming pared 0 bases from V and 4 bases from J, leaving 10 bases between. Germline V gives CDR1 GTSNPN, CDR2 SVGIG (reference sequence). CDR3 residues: CAWSVLGRNQPQHF. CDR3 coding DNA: TGTGCCTGGAGTGTACTGGGTAGGAATCAGCCCCAGCATTTT.

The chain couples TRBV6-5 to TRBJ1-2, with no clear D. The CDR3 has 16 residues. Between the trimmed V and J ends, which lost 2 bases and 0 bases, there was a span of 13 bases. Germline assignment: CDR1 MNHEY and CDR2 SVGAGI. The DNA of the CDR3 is TGTGCCAGCAGTTACGGCGTGGACCGACCTAACTATGGCTACACCTTC. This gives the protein CASSYGVDRPNYGYTF.

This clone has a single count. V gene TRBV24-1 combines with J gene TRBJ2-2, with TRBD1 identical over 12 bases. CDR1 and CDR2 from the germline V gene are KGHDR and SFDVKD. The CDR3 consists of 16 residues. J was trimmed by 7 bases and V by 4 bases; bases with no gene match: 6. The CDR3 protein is CATSDSGTGGGGELFF. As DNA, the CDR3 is TGTGCCACCAGTGACTCCGGGACAGGGGGCGGCGGGGAGCTGTTTTTT.

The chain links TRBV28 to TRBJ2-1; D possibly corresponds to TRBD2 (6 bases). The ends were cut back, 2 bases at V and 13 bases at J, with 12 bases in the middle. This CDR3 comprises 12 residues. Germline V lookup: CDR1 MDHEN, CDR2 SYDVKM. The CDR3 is CASSLTGLTQFF. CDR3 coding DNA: TGTGCCAGCAGTTTAACGGGACTCACTCAGTTCTTC.

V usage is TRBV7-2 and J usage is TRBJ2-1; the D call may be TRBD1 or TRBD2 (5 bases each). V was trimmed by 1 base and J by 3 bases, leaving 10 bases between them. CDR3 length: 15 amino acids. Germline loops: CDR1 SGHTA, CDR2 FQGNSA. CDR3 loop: CASSLVRGHYNEQFF. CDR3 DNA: TGTGCCAGCAGCTTAGTTCGGGGCCACTACAATGAGCAGTTCTTC.

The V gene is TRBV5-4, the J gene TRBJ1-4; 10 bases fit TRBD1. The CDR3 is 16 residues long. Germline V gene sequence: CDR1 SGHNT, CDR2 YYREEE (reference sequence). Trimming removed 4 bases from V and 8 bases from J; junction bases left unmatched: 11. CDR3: CASSPSPTGGLEKLFF. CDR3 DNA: TGTGCCAGCAGCCCCTCCCCGACAGGGGGCTTGGAAAAACTGTTTTTT.

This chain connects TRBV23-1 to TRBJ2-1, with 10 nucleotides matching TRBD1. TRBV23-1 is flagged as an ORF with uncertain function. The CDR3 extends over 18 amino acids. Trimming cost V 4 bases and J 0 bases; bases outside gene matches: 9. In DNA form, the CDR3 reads TGCGCCAGCAGTCCAGACAGGGGGCCTCGGGGCTCCTACAATGAGCAGTTCTTC. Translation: CASSPDRGPRGSYNEQFF.